Shown below are 26 T cell receptor beta chains from a single sample sequenced in a study of metastatic and nonmetastatic thyroid tumors. Prior to thyroid surgery, none of the patients had received any treatment. TCRdb used MiXCR to call clones anew from the PCR reads. The table lists approximately 82,000 clones, around 12% of them singletons, with roughly 8.2% in the top ten. The specimen was tumor tissue. The receptors here all came from a female donor with papillary thyroid cancer or a benign thyroid nodule (not recorded which). Some clones in this sample may be carry-over from other donors' samples.

There are many counts of this clone. The genes are TRBV2 and TRBJ1-2; no clear D. V gave up 3 bases and J gave up 7 bases, with 12 bases separating them. This CDR3 spans 13 amino acids. Germline V gene sequence: CDR1 SNHLY, CDR2 FYNNEI. CDR3 in DNA: TGTGCCAGCAGTGAGGAACACCAGAGTGGCTACACCTTC. Translation gives CASSEEHQSGYTF.

This clone has a handful of counts. Being one base from a much bigger clone, this may be a read error. Other DNA sequences in the same sample also yield this CDR3. The rearrangement joins TRBV7-9 to TRBJ1-1; 7 positions agree with TRBD1. CDR1 SEHNR and CDR2 FQNEAQ come from the germline V gene (reference sequence). The length of the CDR3 is 15 residues. DNA for the CDR3: TGCGCCAGCAGCGTCTACCAGGGGGTAAATACTGAAGCTTTCTTT. Translated: CASSVYQGVNTEAFF.

The table lists this clone with many counts. The chain carries TRBV4-1 and TRBJ2-7; 10 bases line up with TRBD2. The germline V gene encodes CDR1 MGHRA and CDR2 YSYEKL. This CDR3 has 14 amino acids. Unmatched junction bases numbered 2, after V lost 3 bases and J lost 3 bases. In DNA form, the CDR3 reads TGCGCCAGCAGCCATCTAGCGGGAGTCTACGAGCAGTACTTC. Translating it yields CASSHLAGVYEQYF.

A note on this clone: Just one base apart from a much larger clone, this may be a read error. V gene TRBV20-1 combines with J gene TRBJ2-5, with 10 bases aligning to TRBD1. The V segment lost 5 bases and the J segment 5 bases; nucleotides outside the gene matches: 8. The V gene's germline CDR1 is DFQATT and CDR2 SNEGSKA (reference sequence). This CDR3 is 14 amino acids long. DNA of the CDR3: TGCAGTGCTTGCCCGGACAGGGGGGGGGAGACCCAGTACTTC. Translation: CSACPDRGGETQYF.

Concerning this clone itself: The missing conserved phenylalanine or tryptophan at the end of this CDR3 makes a read error likely. The rearrangement uses TRBV5-1 and TRBJ2-1, with D unclear. CDR1 is SGHRS and CDR2 is YFSETQ in the germline V gene. V was pared by 4 bases and J by 6 bases, with 17 bases between. The CDR3 is 15 amino acids. The CDR3 sequence: CASSMFSTSANEQFL. The CDR3 bases are TGCGCCAGCAGCATGTTCTCGACCTCGGCCAATGAGCAGTTCCTC.

The sample holds a few counts of this clone. J is TRBJ1-2 and V is TRBV29-1; D is unclear. V was trimmed by 8 bases and J by 8 bases, leaving 21 bases between them. The germline V gene has CDR1 SQVTM and CDR2 ANQGSEA. This CDR3 spans 13 amino acids. The CDR3 loop is CSIAGTFSIGYTF. The CDR3 coding sequence is TGCAGCATTGCCGGCACCTTCTCGATCGGCTACACCTTC.

Ten or more counts support this clone. The chain has TRBV4-2 and TRBJ2-7, with 8 bases fitting TRBD2. The CDR3 runs 15 residues. Germline V CDR1 and CDR2: LGHNA, YNFKEQ. V lost 3 bases and J lost 3; bases outside the gene matches: 7. This chain's CDR3 is CASSQPGLGVYEQYF. In nucleotides, the CDR3 is TGTGCCAGCAGCCAGCCGGGACTAGGGGTCTACGAGCAGTACTTC.

With respect to this clone: A clone one base away is much larger, so this may be a read error. The identical CDR3 is also encoded by other nucleotide sequences in the sample. CDR3 sequence reads: CASSHAQGSLDGYTF. The CDR3 DNA sequence: TGCGCCAGCAGCCACGCGCAGGGAAGTTTGGATGGCTACACCTTC. The J gene is TRBJ1-2, the V gene TRBV5-1; D perhaps matches TRBD1 (5 bases). Germline V lookup: CDR1 SGHRS, CDR2 YFSETQ. The V and J ends lost 4 bases and 6 bases respectively, with 19 bases between them. This CDR3 contains 15 residues.

In this sample, this clone turned up many times. The chain combines TRBV15 with TRBJ1-2, with D unresolved. The CDR3 length is 13 residues. The germline V gene encodes CDR1 LNHNV and CDR2 YYDKDF (reference sequence). V lost 0 bases to trimming and J lost 2 bases, with 4 bases between them. CDR3 DNA: TGTGCCACCAGCAGAGAGAGAAACTATGGCTACACCTTC. This sequence encodes CATSRERNYGYTF.

In its sample, this clone was seen many times. The genes are TRBV15 and TRBJ1-2; D not certain. The germline V gene has CDR1 LNHNV and CDR2 YYDKDF (reference sequence). Trimming removed 1 base from V and 4 bases from J, with 10 bases in between. The CDR3 extends over 14 amino acids. CDR3 DNA: TGTGCCACCAGCAGAGTGCGTTGGGGCTATGGCTACACCTTC. Translation: CATSRVRWGYGYTF.

Written as DNA, the CDR3 is TGTGCCATCAGTGAGGGGTACCAAGAGACCCAGTACTTC. Residues: CAISEGYQETQYF. This chain joins TRBV10-3 and TRBJ2-5; D is undetermined. The CDR3 runs to 13 residues. The V end lost 2 bases, the J end lost 0 bases, and 4 bases lay between the germline ends. Germline loops: CDR1 ENHRY, CDR2 SYGVKD.

This clone was seen at least ten times. This chain links TRBV2 with TRBJ2-7; D perhaps matches TRBD2 (6 bases). The CDR3 totals 14 residues. V was clipped by 6 bases and J by 0 bases, with 12 bases between them. The germline gives CDR1 SNHLY, CDR2 FYNNEI. The CDR3: CASSIAESSYEQYF. In nucleotides, the CDR3 is TGTGCCAGCAGCATAGCGGAGAGCTCCTACGAGCAGTACTTC.

This clone has a count of ten or more. V is TRBV11-2 and J is TRBJ2-7; D unclear. The germline V gene encodes CDR1 SGHAT and CDR2 FQNNGV. The V end was cut by 8 bases, the J end by 1 base, with 18 bases between. The CDR3 sequence is 15 residues long. The DNA for the CDR3 is TGTGCCAGCGCTCGAACTCCTGAAGCTTCCTACGAGCAGTACTTC. Translating it yields CASARTPEASYEQYF.

This clone has a count of ten or more. The V gene is TRBV7-9, the J gene TRBJ1-1; D remains unclear. Germline values: CDR1 SEHNR, CDR2 FQNEAQ (reference sequence). V lost 5 bases and J lost 0, with 13 bases in between. The CDR3 runs 15 residues. CDR3: CASSPRGLVNTEAFF. CDR3 in DNA: TGTGCCAGCAGCCCCCGGGGATTAGTGAACACTGAAGCTTTCTTT.

This clone was recorded many times. The chain couples TRBV28 to TRBJ1-5; D gene ambiguous. Germline CDR1 MDHEN, CDR2 SYDVKM. The CDR3 is 19 residues long. V dropped 4 bases and J dropped 0 bases, with 22 bases sitting between them. The CDR3: CASSWMVGGRTHSNQPQHF. As DNA, the CDR3 is TGTGCCAGCAGTTGGATGGTAGGAGGTCGAACACATAGCAATCAGCCCCAGCATTTT.

This clone appeared a few times. A much larger clonotype is one base distant, so this may be a read error. V and J are TRBV28 and TRBJ1-6, with a tentative D call TRBD1 (5 bases). Looked up from germline, CDR1 is MDHEN and CDR2 is SYDVKM. The CDR3 is made up of 13 amino acids. V was shortened by 3 bases and J by 11 bases, with 11 bases between the two germline ends. This CDR3 reads CASSFVQAAPLHF. DNA of the CDR3: TGTGCCAGCAGTTTCGTACAGGCGGCACCCCTCCACTTT.

Of note for this clone: Possible read error: a much larger clone is one base away. This rearrangement joins TRBV11-3 to TRBJ2-7; a possible D gene is TRBD2 (5 bases). The CDR3 spans 14 residues. Trimming left V 5 bases short and J 1 base short, with 12 bases between. Germline V gives CDR1 SGHNT, CDR2 YENEEA. CDR3 DNA: TGTGCCAGCAGCGCAACTAGGTGTTCCTACGAGCAGTACTTC. Encoded protein: CASSATRCSYEQYF.

The sample holds many counts of this clone. The V gene is TRBV19, the J gene TRBJ2-2; maybe TRBD2 (5 bases). Germline-derived CDR1 and CDR2 are LNHDA and SQIVND (reference sequence). The V end lost 6 bases, the J end lost 0 bases, and 11 bases lay between the germline ends. The CDR3 has 15 residues. Written as DNA, the CDR3 is TGTGCCAGTAGGTTCGGGATCCCGAACACCGGGGAGCTGTTTTTT. Its protein is CASRFGIPNTGELFF.

The rearrangement links TRBV10-3 to TRBJ1-2; no reliable D call. The CDR3 is made up of 13 amino acids. The V gene's germline CDR1 is ENHRY and CDR2 SYGVKD. Between the trimmed V and J ends, which lost 10 bases and 6 bases, there was a span of 18 bases. The CDR3 spells CATTEGKFDGYTF. In DNA form, the CDR3 reads TGTGCCACCACGGAGGGAAAGTTCGATGGCTACACCTTC.

This clone was seen ten or more times. The chain is built from TRBV5-1 and TRBJ2-7; maybe TRBD1 (5 bases). The germline V gene encodes CDR1 SGHRS and CDR2 YFSETQ. CDR3 size: 12 residues. The ends were cut back, 5 bases at V and 3 bases at J, with 9 bases in the middle. CDR3 DNA: TGCGCCAGCAGTTATGACAGCTACGAGCAGTACTTC. Translating gives CASSYDSYEQYF.

This clone was seen more than once but under ten times. V is TRBV6-4 and J is TRBJ2-3; 12 bases fit TRBD2. The CDR3 has 15 amino acids. Germline V lookup: CDR1 MRHNA, CDR2 SNTAGT. With 4 bases clipped from V and 3 bases from J, the junction kept 2 bases outside the gene matches. CDR3: CASSGTSGITDTQYF. CDR3 bases: TGTGCCAGCAGTGGGACTAGCGGGATTACAGATACGCAGTATTTT.

Ten or more counts support this clone. This chain uses TRBV29-1 with TRBJ1-1; TRBD1 might be the D (5 bases). The germline V gene encodes CDR1 SQVTM and CDR2 ANQGSEA. The CDR3 runs to 13 residues. V was pared by 3 bases and J by 1 base, with 9 bases between. The CDR3 reads CSVDPRGNTEAFF. CDR3 in DNA: TGCAGCGTTGACCCGAGGGGGAACACTGAAGCTTTCTTT. The whole variable domain, remainder taken from reference TRBV29-1 and TRBJ1-1, is SAVISQKPSRDICQRGTSLTIQCQVDSQVTMMFWYRQQPGQSLTLIATANQGSEATYESGFVIDKFPISRPNLTFSTLTVSNMSPEDSSIYLCSVDPRGNTEAFFGQGTRLTVV.

This clone was detected many times. The rearrangement links TRBV5-1 to TRBJ2-2, with TRBD2 identical over 10 bases. Germline-derived CDR1 and CDR2 are SGHRS and YFSETQ. V was pared by 3 bases and J by 5 bases, with 4 bases of the junction left unmatched. The CDR3 runs 15 residues. The chain's CDR3 is CASSSSGSWTGELFF. The CDR3 coding sequence is TGCGCCAGCAGCTCTAGCGGGAGTTGGACCGGGGAGCTGTTTTTT.

This clone was observed many times. Other DNA sequences of this sample code for an identical CDR3. The chain recombines TRBV7-3 with TRBJ1-6; no clear D gene. V was clipped by 2 bases and J by 0 bases, with 5 bases between them. Germline-derived CDR1 and CDR2 are SGHTA and FQGTGA. The CDR3 has 15 amino acids. The CDR3 loop is CASSLQNSYNSPLHF. The DNA of the CDR3 is TGTGCCAGCAGCTTACAAAACTCCTATAATTCACCCCTCCACTTT. The variable domain in full, completed from reference TRBV7-3 and TRBJ1-6, reads GAGVSQTPSNKVTEKGKYVELRCDPISGHTALYWYRQSLGQGPEFLIYFQGTGAADDSGLPNDRFFAVRPEGSVSTLKIQRTERGDSAVYLCASSLQNSYNSPLHFGNGTRLTVT.

This clone appeared a few times. This rearrangement joins TRBV2 to TRBJ2-5; no definite D call. Per germline, CDR1 SNHLY and CDR2 FYNNEI. This CDR3 is built from 14 residues. V dropped 5 bases and J dropped 1 base, with 11 bases sitting between them. The chain's CDR3 is CASSPQRFQETQYF. The CDR3 DNA follows: TGTGCCAGCAGTCCTCAGCGATTCCAAGAGACCCAGTACTTC.

This chain connects TRBV20-1 to TRBJ2-7, with 12 bases fitting TRBD2. Germline V lookup: CDR1 DFQATT, CDR2 SNEGSKA (reference sequence). The CDR3 runs 15 residues. V lost 5 bases to trimming and J lost 1 base; unmatched junction nucleotides: 6. CDR3 sequence (DNA): TGCAGTGCTCCCCGACTAGCGGGAGTTTCCTACGAGCAGTACTTC. Translated: CSAPRLAGVSYEQYF.